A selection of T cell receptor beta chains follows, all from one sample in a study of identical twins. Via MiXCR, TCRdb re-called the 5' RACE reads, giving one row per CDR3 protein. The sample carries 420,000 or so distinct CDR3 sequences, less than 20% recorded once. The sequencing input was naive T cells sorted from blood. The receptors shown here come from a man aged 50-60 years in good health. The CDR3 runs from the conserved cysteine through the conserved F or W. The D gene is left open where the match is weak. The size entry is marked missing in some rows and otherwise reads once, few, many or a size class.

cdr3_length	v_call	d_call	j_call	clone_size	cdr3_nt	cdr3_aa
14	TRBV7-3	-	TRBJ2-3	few	TGTGCCAGCAGCGCCGGCCCACAGGGAGATACGCAGTATTTT	CASSAGPQGDTQYF
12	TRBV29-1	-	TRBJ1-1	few	TGCAGCGCCCAGAAGGAAAGCGGTGAAGCTTTCTTT	CSAQKESGEAFF
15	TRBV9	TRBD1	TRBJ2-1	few	TGTGCCAGCAGCGTAGCCACAGGGGGCTTTGGTGAGCAGTTCTTC	CASSVATGGFGEQFF
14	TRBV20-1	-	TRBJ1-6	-	TGCAGTGCTAGAGATTACAGGTGGAATTCACCCCTCCACTTT	CSARDYRWNSPLHF
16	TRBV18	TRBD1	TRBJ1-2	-	TGTGCCAGCTCGCGAACGATTAGGACAGGATCGGATGGCTACACCTTC	CASSRTIRTGSDGYTF
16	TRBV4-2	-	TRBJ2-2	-	TGTGCCAGCAGCCCCGCTCGAGGTTCGAACACCGGGGAGCTGTTTTTT	CASSPARGSNTGELFF
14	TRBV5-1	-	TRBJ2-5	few	TGCGCCAGCAGCCTTTCTCAGGGACAAGAGACCCAGTACTTC	CASSLSQGQETQYF
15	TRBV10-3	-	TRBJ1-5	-	TGTGCCATCAGTGAGTCGCGGTGGGGAGATCAGCCCCAGCATTTT	CAISESRWGDQPQHF
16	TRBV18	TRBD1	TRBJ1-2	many	TGTGCCAGCTCACCTAGACGGGGACAGGGGGACTATGGCTACACCTTC	CASSPRRGQGDYGYTF
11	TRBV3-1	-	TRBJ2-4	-	TGTGCCAGCAGCCAAACGGATATTCAGTACTTC	CASSQTDIQYF
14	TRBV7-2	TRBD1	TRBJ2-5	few	TGTGCCAGCAGCTCCGGGACAGGCTGGGAGACCCAGTACTTC	CASSSGTGWETQYF
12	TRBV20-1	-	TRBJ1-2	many	TGCAGTGCTCATCCTACTAACTATGGCTACACCTTC	CSAHPTNYGYTF
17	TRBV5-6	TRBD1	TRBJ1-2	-	TGTGCCAGCAGCTCAACCAGGGGGCGCTTGTCTAACTATGGCTACACCTTC	CASSSTRGRLSNYGYTF
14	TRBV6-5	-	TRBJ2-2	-	TGTGCCAGCAGTTACATTGGAGGCACCGGGGAGCTGTTTTTT	CASSYIGGTGELFF
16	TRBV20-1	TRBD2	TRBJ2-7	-	TGCAGTGCTAGAGCTTTTCGGGCTAGCGGAACCTACGAGCAGTACTTC	CSARAFRASGTYEQYF
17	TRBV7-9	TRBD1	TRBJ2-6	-	TGTGCCAGCAGCCAGGGGACAGGGGGCGTTGGGGCCAACGTCCTGACTTTC	CASSQGTGGVGANVLTF
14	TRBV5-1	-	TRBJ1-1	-	TGCGCCAGCAGCTTGGCAGTCGGCGGGGGGGAAGCTTTCTTT	CASSLAVGGGEAFF
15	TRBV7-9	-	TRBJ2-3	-	TGTGCCAGCAGCTTAGGTGGGGGGCCAGGAGATACGCAGTATTTT	CASSLGGGPGDTQYF
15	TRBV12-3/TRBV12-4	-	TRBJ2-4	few	TGTGCCAGCAGCCCAACCCAGGTGGGGGAGAACATTCAGTACTTC	CASSPTQVGENIQYF
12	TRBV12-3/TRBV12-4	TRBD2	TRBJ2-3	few	TGTGCCAGCAGAGCGGGGCCAGATACGCAGTATTTT	CASRAGPDTQYF
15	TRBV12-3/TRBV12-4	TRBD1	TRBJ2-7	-	TGTGCCAGCGGACCGACGGGACAGGGGGCCGACGAGCAGTACTTC	CASGPTGQGADEQYF
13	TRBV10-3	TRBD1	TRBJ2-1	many	TGTGCCATCAGTGCGGACAGGGTGAATGAGCAGTTCTTC	CAISADRVNEQFF
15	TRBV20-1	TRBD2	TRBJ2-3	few	TGCAGTGCTAGAGATTCTAGCGGGAGGGTAAATACGCAGTATTTT	CSARDSSGRVNTQYF
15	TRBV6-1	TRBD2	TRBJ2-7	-	TGTGCCAGCACCCAACTAGCGGGGGGGCTGGACGAGCAGTACTTC	CASTQLAGGLDEQYF
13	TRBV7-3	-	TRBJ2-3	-	TGTGCCAGCAGCTGGAGCTACACAGATACGCAGTATTTT	CASSWSYTDTQYF
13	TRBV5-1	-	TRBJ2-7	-	TGCGCCAGCAGCCCGGACGGCGTGGACGAGCAGTACTTC	CASSPDGVDEQYF
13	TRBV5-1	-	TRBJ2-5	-	TGCGCCAGCAGCTTTACAACGGATGGGACCCAGTACTTC	CASSFTTDGTQYF
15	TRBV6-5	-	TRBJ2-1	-	TGTGCCAGCAGTTCACTGGCGGCCTCCTACAATGAGCAGTTCTTC	CASSSLAASYNEQFF
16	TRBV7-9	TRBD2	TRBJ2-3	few	TGTGCCAGCAGCCCCCCGGGAGGGGGAAGCACAGATACGCAGTATTTT	CASSPPGGGSTDTQYF
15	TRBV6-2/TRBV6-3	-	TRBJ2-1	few	TGTGCCAGCAGTTACTTGGGGGGAACCTACAATGAGCAGTTCTTC	CASSYLGGTYNEQFF
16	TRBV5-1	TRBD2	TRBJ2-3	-	TGCGCCAGCAGCGAGGGACTAGCGGGAGGGGCAGATACGCAGTATTTT	CASSEGLAGGADTQYF
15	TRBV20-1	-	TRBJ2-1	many	TGCAGTGCTCCTAACTACGATCAGGGGCGAAAGGAGCAGTTCTTC	CSAPNYDQGRKEQFF
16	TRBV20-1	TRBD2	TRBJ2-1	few	TGCAGTGCTGTCGGGACTAGCGGGAGCAGCATGGATGAGCAGTTCTTC	CSAVGTSGSSMDEQFF
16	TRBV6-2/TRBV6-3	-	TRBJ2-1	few	TGTGCCAGCAGTTACTCGATGGGGCGGGCAGGGAATGAGCAGTTCTTC	CASSYSMGRAGNEQFF
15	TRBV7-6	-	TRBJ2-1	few	TGTGCCAGCAGCTTAGGGGTTTTAGCTTTGAATGAGCAGTTCTTC	CASSLGVLALNEQFF
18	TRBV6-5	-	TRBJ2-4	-	TGTGCCAGCAGTTACTCGATTATGGGGGCGATGAGTGTGAACATTCAGTACTTC	CASSYSIMGAMSVNIQYF
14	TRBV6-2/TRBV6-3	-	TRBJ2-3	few	TGTGCCGCCAACAGGGCGGGGGTCACAGATACGCAGTATTTT	CAANRAGVTDTQYF
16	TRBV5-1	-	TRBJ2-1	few	TGCGCCAGCAGCTTGGAAAGGCCGAGCTCCTACAATGAGCAGTTCTTC	CASSLERPSSYNEQFF
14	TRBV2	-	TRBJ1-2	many	TGTGCCAGCAGTGAAGTAGGAGAGGTTTTAGGCTACACCTTC	CASSEVGEVLGYTF
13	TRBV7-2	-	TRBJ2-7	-	TGTGCCAGCAGCTTAGGGGAACAGACAGAGCAGTACTTC	CASSLGEQTEQYF